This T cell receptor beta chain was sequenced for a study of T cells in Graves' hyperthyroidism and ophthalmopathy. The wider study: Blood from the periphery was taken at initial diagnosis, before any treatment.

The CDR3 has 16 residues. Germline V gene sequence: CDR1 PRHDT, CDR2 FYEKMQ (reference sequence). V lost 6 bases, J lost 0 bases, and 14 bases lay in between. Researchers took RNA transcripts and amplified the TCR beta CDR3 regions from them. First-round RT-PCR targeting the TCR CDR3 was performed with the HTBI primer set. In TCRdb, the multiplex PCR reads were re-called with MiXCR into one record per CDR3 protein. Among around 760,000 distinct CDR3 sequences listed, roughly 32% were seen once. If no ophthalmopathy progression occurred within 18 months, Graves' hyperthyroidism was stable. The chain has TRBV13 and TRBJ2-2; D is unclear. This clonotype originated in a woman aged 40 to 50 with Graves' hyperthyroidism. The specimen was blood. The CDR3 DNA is TGTGCCAGCAGTCCCCGTCAGAGCCCGAACACCGGGGAGCTGTTTTTT. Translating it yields CASSPRQSPNTGELFF.